This T cell receptor beta chain comes out of a study of control samples from healthy donors and cancer patients. Deletions cut 6 bases from V and 5 bases from J, with 17 bases between. CDR3 size: 14 residues. In germline, CDR1 is KGHSH, CDR2 LQKENI. Assay: immunoSEQ multiplex PCR; the TCRdb copy retains only in-frame clones and omits some. The sample consists of roughly 120,000 clones, around 87% of them appearing once. This receptor was taken from a woman between 55 and 75 years old with lung cancer. V usage is TRBV18 and J usage is TRBJ2-7; D perhaps matches TRBD1 (6 bases). The specimen was PBMCs. CDR3 sequence reads: CASSWSSGENEQYF. As DNA, the CDR3 is TGTGCCAGCTCCTGGTCGTCAGGGGAGAACGAGCAGTACTTC.